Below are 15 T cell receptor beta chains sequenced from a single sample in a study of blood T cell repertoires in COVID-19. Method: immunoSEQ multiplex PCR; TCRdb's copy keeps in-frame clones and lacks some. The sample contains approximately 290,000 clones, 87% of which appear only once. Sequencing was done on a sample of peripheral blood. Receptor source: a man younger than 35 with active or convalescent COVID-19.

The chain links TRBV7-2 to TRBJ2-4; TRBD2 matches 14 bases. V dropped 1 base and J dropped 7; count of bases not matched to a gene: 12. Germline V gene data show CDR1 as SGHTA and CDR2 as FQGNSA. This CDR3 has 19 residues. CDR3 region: CASSLDRPGLAGEGNIQYF. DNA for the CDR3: TGTGCCAGCAGCTTAGATCGACCGGGACTAGCGGGGGAGGGGAACATTCAGTACTTC.

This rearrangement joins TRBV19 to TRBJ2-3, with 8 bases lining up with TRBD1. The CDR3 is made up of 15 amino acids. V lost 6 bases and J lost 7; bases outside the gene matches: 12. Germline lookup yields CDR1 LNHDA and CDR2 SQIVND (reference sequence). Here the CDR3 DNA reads TGTGCCAGTAGAGGTTCCCAGGGGGCTGGGTATACGCAGTATTTT. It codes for CASRGSQGAGYTQYF.

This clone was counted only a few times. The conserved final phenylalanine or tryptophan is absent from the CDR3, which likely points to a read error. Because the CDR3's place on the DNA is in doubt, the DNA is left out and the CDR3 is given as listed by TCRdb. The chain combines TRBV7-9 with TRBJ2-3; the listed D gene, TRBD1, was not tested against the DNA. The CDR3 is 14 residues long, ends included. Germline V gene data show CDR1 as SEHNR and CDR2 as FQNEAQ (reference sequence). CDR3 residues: CASSPTSLGTGLAL.

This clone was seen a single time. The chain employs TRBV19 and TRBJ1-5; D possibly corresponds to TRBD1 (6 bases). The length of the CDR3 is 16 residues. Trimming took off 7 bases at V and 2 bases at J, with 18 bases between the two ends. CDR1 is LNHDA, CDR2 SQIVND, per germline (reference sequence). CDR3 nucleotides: TGTGCCAGTAACCCCTGGGCGGGGGCCGGCAATCAGCCCCAGCATTTT. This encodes CASNPWAGAGNQPQHF.

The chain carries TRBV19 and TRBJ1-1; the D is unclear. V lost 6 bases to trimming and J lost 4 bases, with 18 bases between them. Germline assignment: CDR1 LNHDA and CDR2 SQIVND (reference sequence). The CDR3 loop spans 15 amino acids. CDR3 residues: CASSISWLGGTEAFF. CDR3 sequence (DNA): TGTGCCAGTAGCATATCCTGGTTGGGAGGCACTGAAGCTTTCTTT.

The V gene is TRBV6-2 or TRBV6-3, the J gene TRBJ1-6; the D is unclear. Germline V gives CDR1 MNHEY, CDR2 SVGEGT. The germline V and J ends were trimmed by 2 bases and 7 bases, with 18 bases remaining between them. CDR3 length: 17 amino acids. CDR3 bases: TGTGCCAGCAGTTACCAACCCACCCCCGCGACAAATTCACCCCTCCACTTT. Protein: CASSYQPTPATNSPLHF.

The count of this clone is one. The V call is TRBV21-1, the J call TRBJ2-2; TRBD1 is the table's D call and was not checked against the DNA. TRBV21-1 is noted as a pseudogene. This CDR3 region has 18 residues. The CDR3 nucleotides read TGTGCCAGCAGCAATAATCTACTCATCGGGACAGGGCACGGGGAGCTGTTTTTT. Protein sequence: CASSNNLLIGTGHGELFF.

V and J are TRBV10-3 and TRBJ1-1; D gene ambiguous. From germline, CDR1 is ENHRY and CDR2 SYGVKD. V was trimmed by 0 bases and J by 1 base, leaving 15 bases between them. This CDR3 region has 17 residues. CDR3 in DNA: TGTGCCATCAGTGAGTCGAGGGCAGCAATTAAGAACACTGAAGCTTTCTTT. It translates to CAISESRAAIKNTEAFF.

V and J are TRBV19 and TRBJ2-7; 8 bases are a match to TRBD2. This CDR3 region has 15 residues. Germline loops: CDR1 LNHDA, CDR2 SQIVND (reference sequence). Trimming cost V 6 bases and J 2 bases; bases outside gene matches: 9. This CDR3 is CASSATSGRTYEQYF. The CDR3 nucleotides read TGTGCCAGTAGCGCTACTAGCGGAAGAACCTACGAGCAGTACTTC.

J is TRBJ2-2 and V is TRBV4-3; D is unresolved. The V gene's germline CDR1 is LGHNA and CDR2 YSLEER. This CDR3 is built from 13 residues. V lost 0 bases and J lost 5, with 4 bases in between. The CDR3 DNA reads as TGCGCCAGCAGCCAAGATCGGACCGGGGAGCTGTTTTTT. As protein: CASSQDRTGELFF.

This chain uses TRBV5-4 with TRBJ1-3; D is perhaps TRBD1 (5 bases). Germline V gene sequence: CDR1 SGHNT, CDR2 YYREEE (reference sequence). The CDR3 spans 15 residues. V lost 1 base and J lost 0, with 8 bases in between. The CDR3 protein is CASSLYRNSGNTIYF. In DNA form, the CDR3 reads TGTGCCAGCAGCTTGTACAGGAACTCTGGAAACACCATATATTTT. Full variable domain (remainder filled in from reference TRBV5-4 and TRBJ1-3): ETGVTQSPTHLIKTRGQQVTLRCSSQSGHNTVSWYQQALGQGPQFIFQYYREEENGRGNFPPRFSGLQFPNYSSELNVNALELDDSALYLCASSLYRNSGNTIYFGEGSWLTVV.

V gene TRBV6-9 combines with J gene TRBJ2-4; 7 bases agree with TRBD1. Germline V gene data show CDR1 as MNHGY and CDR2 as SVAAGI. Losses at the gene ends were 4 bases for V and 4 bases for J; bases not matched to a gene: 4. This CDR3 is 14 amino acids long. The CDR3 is CASSWGTVKNIQYF. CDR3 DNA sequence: TGTGCCAGCAGTTGGGGGACAGTAAAAAACATTCAGTACTTC.

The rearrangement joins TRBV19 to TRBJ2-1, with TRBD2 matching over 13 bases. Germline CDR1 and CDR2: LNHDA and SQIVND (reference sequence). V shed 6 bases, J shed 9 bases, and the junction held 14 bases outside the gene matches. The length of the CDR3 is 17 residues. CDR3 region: CASSSFLTSGRLLEQFF. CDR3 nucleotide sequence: TGTGCCAGTAGCTCCTTTCTGACTAGCGGGAGGTTGCTTGAGCAGTTCTTC.

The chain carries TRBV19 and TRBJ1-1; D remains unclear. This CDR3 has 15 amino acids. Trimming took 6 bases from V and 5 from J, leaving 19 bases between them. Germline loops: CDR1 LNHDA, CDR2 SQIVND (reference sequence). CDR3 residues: CASRIYRSGRTEAFF. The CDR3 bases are TGTGCCAGTAGAATCTACAGATCTGGTAGAACTGAAGCTTTCTTT.

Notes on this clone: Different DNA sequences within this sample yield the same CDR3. The DNA for the CDR3 is TGCGCCAGCAGCCGAGGACTAGCGGGAGAGACAGATACGCAGTATTTT. This sequence encodes CASSRGLAGETDTQYF. V gene TRBV5-1 combines with J gene TRBJ2-3; 13 bases agree with TRBD2. V lost 4 bases, J lost 3 bases, and 5 bases stayed unmatched. The CDR3 sequence is 16 residues long. Germline CDR1 SGHRS, CDR2 YFSETQ. Full variable domain (missing parts from reference TRBV5-1 and TRBJ2-3): KAGVTQTPRYLIKTRGQQVTLSCSPISGHRSVSWYQQTPGQGLQFLFEYFSETQRNKGNFPGRFSGRQFSNSRSEMNVSTLELGDSALYLCASSRGLAGETDTQYFGPGTRLTVL.